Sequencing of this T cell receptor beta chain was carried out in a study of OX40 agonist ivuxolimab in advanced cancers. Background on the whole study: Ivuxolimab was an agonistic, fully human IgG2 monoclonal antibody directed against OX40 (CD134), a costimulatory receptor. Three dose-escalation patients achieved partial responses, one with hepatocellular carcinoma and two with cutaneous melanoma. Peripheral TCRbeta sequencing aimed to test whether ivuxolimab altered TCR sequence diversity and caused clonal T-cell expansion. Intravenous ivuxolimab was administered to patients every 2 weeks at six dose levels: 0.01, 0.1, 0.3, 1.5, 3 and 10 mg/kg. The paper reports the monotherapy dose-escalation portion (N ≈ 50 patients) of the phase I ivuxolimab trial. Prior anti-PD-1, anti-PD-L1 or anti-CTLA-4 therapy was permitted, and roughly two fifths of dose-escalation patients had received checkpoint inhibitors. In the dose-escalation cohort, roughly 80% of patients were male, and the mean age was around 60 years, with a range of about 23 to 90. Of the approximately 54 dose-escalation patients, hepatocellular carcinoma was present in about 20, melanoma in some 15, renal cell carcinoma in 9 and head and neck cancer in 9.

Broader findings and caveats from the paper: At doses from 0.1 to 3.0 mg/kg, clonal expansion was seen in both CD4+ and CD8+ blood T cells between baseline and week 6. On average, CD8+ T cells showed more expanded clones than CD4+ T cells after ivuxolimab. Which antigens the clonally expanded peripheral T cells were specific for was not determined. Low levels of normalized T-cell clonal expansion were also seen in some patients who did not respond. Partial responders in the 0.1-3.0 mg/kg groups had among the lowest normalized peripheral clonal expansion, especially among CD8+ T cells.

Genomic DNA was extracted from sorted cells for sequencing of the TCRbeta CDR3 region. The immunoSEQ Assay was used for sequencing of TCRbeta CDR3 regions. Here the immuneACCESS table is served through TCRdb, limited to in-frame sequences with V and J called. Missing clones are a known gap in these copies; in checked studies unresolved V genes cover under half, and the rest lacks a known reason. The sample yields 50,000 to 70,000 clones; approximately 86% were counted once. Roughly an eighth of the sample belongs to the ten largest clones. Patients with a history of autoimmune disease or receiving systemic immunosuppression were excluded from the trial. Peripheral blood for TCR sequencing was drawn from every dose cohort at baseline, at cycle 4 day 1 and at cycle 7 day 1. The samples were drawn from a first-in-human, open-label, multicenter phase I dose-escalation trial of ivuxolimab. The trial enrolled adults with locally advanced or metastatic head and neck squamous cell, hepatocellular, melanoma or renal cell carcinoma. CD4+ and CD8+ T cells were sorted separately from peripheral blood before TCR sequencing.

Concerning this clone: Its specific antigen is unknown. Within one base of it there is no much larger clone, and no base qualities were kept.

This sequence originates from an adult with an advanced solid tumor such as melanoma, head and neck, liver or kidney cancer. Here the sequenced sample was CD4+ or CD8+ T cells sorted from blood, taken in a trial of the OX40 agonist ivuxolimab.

Here the CDR3 is given as CATSREPLTGANYGYTF. In nucleotide form, the sequence is TGTGCCACCAGCAGGGAGCCCCTGACAGGAGCTAACTATGGCTACACCTTC. The V and J genes are TRBV15 and TRBJ1-2; TRBD1 is a possible D gene, resting on 6 matching bases. Its CDR3 holds 17 amino acids, cysteine through phenylalanine. Left in the record is the CDR3 DNA by itself, 51 bases read in frame from the first base. V is clipped by 3 bases and J by 0 bases, and the sequence between their germline boundaries is 17 bases long. The germline V gene (reference sequence) specifies LNHNV as CDR1 and YYDKDF as CDR2.